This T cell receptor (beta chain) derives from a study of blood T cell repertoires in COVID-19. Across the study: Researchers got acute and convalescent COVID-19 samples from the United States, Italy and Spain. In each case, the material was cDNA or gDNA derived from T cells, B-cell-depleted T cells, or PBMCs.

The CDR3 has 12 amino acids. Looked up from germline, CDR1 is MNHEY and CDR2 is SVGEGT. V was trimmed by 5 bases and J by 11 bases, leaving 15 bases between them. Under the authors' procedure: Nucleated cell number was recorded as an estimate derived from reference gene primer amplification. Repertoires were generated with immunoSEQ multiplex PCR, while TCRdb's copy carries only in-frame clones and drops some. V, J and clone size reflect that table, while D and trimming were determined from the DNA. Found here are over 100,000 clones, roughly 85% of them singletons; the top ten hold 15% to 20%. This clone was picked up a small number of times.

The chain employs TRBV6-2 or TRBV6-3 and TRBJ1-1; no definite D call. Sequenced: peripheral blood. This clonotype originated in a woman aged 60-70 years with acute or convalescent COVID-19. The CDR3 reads CASSMFGSGAFF. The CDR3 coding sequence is TGTGCCAGCAGTATGTTCGGGAGCGGGGCTTTCTTT.